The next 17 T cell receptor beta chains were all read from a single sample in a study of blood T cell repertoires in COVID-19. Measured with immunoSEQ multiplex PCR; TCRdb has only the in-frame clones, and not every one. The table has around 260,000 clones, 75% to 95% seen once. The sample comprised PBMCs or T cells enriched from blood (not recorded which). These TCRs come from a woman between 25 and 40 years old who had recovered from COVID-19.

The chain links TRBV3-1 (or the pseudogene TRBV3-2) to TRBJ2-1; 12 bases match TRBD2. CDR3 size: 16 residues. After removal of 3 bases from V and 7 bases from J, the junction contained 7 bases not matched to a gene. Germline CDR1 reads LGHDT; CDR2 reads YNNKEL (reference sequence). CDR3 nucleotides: TGTGCCAGCAGCCAGCGACTAGCGGGAGTGGGTAATGAGCAGTTCTTC. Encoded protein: CASSQRLAGVGNEQFF.

CDR3 in amino acids: CASSVEQALGANVLTF. Written as DNA, the CDR3 is TGTGCCAGCAGCGTAGAACAGGCCCTCGGGGCCAACGTCCTGACTTTC. The chain has TRBV9 and TRBJ2-6, with a weak D call TRBD1 (5 bases). The CDR3 sequence is 16 residues long. The V end lost 0 bases, the J end lost 4 bases, and 11 bases lay between the germline ends. The germline V gene has CDR1 SGDLS and CDR2 YYNGEE.

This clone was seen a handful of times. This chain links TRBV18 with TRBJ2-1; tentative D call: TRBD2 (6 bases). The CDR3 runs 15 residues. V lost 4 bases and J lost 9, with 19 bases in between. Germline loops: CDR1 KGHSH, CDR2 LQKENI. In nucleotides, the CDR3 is TGTGCCAGCTCACAACTAGCTGTGGGTTCGGGTGAGCAGTTCTTC. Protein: CASSQLAVGSGEQFF.

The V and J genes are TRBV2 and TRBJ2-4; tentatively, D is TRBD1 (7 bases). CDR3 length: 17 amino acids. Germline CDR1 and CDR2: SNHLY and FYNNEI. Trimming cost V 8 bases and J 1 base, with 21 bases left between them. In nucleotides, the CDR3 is TGTGCCAGCGGGACAGAGCGGACTATAATGGCCAAAAACATTCAGTACTTC. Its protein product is CASGTERTIMAKNIQYF.

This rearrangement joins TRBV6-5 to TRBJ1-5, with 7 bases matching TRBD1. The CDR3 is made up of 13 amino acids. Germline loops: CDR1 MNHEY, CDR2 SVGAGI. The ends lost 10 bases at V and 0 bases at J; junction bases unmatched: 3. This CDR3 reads CATRDSSNQPQHF. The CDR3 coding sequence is TGTGCCACCCGGGACAGTAGCAATCAGCCCCAGCATTTT.

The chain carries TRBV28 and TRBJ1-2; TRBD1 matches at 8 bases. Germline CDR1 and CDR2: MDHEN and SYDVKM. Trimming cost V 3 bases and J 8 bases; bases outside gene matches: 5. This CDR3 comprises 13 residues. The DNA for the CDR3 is TGTGCCAGCAGTTTGGACAGGGAGTACGGCTACACCTTC. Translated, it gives CASSLDREYGYTF.

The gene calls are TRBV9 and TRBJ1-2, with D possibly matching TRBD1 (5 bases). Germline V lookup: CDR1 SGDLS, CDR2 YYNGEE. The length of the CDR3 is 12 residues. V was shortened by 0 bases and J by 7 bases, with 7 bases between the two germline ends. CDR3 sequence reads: CASSVERGGYTF. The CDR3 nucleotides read TGTGCCAGCAGCGTAGAAAGGGGTGGCTACACCTTC.

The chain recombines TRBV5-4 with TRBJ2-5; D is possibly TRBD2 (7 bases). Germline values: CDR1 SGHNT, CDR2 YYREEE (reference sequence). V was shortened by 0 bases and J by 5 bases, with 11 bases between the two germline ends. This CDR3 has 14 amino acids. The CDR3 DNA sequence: TGTGCCAGCAGCTTGGAGGGAGGGGGGGAGACCCAGTACTTC. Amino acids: CASSLEGGGETQYF.

The CDR3 sequence is CASSQGWNQPQHF. The CDR3 DNA follows: TGTGCCAGCAGCCAGGGCTGGAATCAGCCCCAGCATTTT. The gene calls are TRBV6-5 and TRBJ1-5; the D gene is possibly TRBD1 (5 bases). Germline V gives CDR1 MNHEY, CDR2 SVGAGI. The ends were cut back, 6 bases at V and 4 bases at J, with 10 bases in the middle. The CDR3 has 13 amino acids.

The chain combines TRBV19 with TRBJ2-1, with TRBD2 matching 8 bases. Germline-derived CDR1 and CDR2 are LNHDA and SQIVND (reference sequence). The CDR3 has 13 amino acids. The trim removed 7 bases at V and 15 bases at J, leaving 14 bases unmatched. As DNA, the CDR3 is TGTGCCAGTAACCACGGGGGAGCGGGAGATTGGTTCTTC. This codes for CASNHGGAGDWFF.

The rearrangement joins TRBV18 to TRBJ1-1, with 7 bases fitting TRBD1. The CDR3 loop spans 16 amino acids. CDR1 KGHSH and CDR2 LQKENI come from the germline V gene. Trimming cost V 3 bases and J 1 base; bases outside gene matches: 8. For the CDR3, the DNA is TGTGCCAGCTCACCCCGTTGGGGGACAGCGAACACTGAAGCTTTCTTT. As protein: CASSPRWGTANTEAFF.

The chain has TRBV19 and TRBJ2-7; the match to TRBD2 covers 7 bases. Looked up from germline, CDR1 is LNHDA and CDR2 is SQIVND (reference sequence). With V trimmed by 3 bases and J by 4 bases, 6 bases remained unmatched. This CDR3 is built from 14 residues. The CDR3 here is CASSMSGKGYEQYF. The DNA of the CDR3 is TGTGCCAGTAGTATGAGCGGGAAGGGGTACGAGCAGTACTTC.

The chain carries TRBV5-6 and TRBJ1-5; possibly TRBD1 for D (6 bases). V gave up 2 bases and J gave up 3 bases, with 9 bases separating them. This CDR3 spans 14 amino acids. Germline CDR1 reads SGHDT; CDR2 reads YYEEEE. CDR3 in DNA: TGTGCCAGCAGCTTCCGGGACAACAATCAGCCCCAGCATTTT. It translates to CASSFRDNNQPQHF.

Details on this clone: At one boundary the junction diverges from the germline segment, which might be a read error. The CDR3 loop reads CASRLAAPSSYEQYF. The CDR3 DNA is TGTGCCAGCAGATTAGCGGCCCCTAGCTCCTACGAGCAGTACTTC. J is TRBJ2-7 and V is TRBV7-2; TRBD2 might be the D (6 bases). The CDR3 covers 15 residues. Germline V gene data show CDR1 as SGHTA and CDR2 as FQGNSA.

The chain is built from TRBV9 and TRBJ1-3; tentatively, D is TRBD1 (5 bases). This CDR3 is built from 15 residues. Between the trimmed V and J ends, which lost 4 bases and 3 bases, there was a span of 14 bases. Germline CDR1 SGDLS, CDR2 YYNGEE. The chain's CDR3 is CASSLPGLNGNTIYF. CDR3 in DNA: TGTGCCAGCAGCCTACCAGGGCTAAATGGAAACACCATATATTTT. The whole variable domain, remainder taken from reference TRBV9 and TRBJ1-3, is DSGVTQTPKHLITATGQRVTLRCSPRSGDLSVYWYQQSLDQGLQFLIQYYNGEERAKGNILERFSAQQFPDLHSELNLSSLELGDSALYFCASSLPGLNGNTIYFGEGSWLTVV.

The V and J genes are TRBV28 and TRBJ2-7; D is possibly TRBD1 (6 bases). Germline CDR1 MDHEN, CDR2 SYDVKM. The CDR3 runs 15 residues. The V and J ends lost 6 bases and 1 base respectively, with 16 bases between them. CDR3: CASSPGTPSSYEQYF. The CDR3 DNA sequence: TGTGCCAGCAGCCCAGGGACACCTTCATCCTACGAGCAGTACTTC.

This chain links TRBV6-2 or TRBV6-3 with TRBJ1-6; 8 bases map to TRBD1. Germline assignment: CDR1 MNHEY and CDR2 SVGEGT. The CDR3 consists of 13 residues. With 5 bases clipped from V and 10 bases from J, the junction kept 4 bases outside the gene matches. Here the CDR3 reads CASSHRGFSPLHF. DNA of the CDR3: TGTGCCAGCAGTCACAGGGGGTTCTCACCCCTCCACTTT.